These 22 T cell receptor beta chains were sequenced from one sample in a study of human T cells and chemical hapten exposure. TCRdb reprocessed the RACE reads via MiXCR and lists one record per CDR3 protein. The data contain 330,000 or so distinct CDR3 sequences, nearly 6.5% of them singletons. Stated time point: patch test 2, 6 weeks after DPC sensitization. Treatment reported: therapeutic diphenylcyclopropenone sensitization with weekly scalp DPC. The sample here was whole blood, taken in connection with sensitization to the hapten diphenylcyclopropenone (DPC). These receptors originate from a woman younger than 30 with alopecia areata. Some clones in this sample may be carry-over from other donors' samples.

The V call is TRBV11-1, the J call TRBJ2-1; 8 bases are a match to TRBD1. V shed 5 bases, J shed 6 bases, and the junction held 9 bases outside the gene matches. Germline lookup yields CDR1 SGHAT and CDR2 FQDESV (reference sequence). This CDR3 region has 15 residues. In nucleotides, the CDR3 is TGTGCCAGCAGCACCCGGGACAGGAGACTCAATGAGCAGTTCTTC. Protein sequence: CASSTRDRRLNEQFF.

In this sample, this clonotype turned up a few times. The chain links TRBV6-2 or TRBV6-3 to TRBJ2-7; 7 bases map to TRBD2. This CDR3 contains 15 residues. Trimming took 6 bases from V and 0 from J; bases not matched to a gene: 8. Germline V gene data show CDR1 as MNHEY and CDR2 as SVGEGT. CDR3 nucleotide sequence: TGTGCCAGCAGCCGCAGCGGGGTGCTCTCCTACGAGCAGTACTTC. Translated: CASSRSGVLSYEQYF.

This clonotype was seen many times. The genes are TRBV21-1 and TRBJ1-2; the table's D call, TRBD1, has no DNA check behind it. TRBV21-1 is marked as a pseudogene. This CDR3 spans 18 amino acids. CDR3 amino acids: CASSKALLEDSSHYGYTF. CDR3 coding DNA: TGTGCCAGCAGCAAAGCGCTTTTAGAAGACAGTAGCCACTATGGCTACACCTTC.

Of note for this clonotype: At one boundary the junction diverges from the germline segment, which might be a read error. This chain joins TRBV13 and TRBJ2-3, with 10 bases that match TRBD2. The germline V gene encodes CDR1 PRHDT and CDR2 FYEKMQ (reference sequence). The CDR3 length is 13 residues. The CDR3 loop reads CASSLGSGGAGDF. The CDR3 DNA follows: TGTGCCAGCAGCTTAGGGAGCGGGGGGGCCGGAGATTTT.

This clonotype was seen at least ten times. The chain has TRBV12-3 or TRBV12-4 and TRBJ1-2; 9 bases align to TRBD1. Trimming cost V 3 bases and J 3 bases; bases outside gene matches: 2. The CDR3 length is 14 residues. The DNA of the CDR3 is TGTGCCAGCAGTTTGACAGGGGGACACTATGGCTACACCTTC. It is translated as CASSLTGGHYGYTF.

This clonotype was seen at least ten times. The chain employs TRBV6-5 and TRBJ1-6; possible D gene TRBD1, 6 bases. Germline values: CDR1 MNHEY, CDR2 SVGAGI. Trimming cost V 10 bases and J 7 bases, with 14 bases left between them. The CDR3 is 13 residues long. The CDR3 protein is CATCRGRNSPLHF. CDR3 in DNA: TGTGCCACCTGCCGGGGGCGGAATTCACCCCTCCACTTT.

The chain has TRBV10-3 and TRBJ2-7; D is unclear. Per the germline V gene, CDR1 is ENHRY and CDR2 is SYGVKD. The CDR3 is 10 amino acids. Trimming removed 10 bases at V and 5 bases at J, with 9 bases between. The DNA of the CDR3 is TGTGCCACCTCGAGCGACGAGCAGTACTTC. Translation gives CATSSDEQYF.

The chain links TRBV7-2 to TRBJ1-1, with a possible D match to TRBD1 (6 bases). The germline gives CDR1 SGHTA, CDR2 FQGNSA. CDR3 length: 14 amino acids. V lost 2 bases to trimming and J lost 8 bases, with 15 bases between them. The CDR3 region has the DNA TGTGCCAGCAGCTTAAGGCGGGGGCAGGTAGAAGCTTTCTTT. This encodes CASSLRRGQVEAFF.

This clonotype turned up a few times. The chain employs TRBV4-3 and TRBJ2-1; D is ambiguous. Between the trimmed V and J ends, which lost 0 bases and 9 bases, there was a span of 12 bases. The CDR3 is 14 amino acids. Germline-derived CDR1 and CDR2 are LGHNA and YSLEER. The CDR3 DNA sequence: TGCGCCAGCAGCCAAGATATAGGAGTCGTTGAGCAGTTCTTC. Protein: CASSQDIGVVEQFF.

This chain connects TRBV5-1 to TRBJ1-3; D might be TRBD1 (5 bases). Germline CDR1 reads SGHRS; CDR2 reads YFSETQ. V was trimmed by 4 bases and J by 1 base, leaving 9 bases between them. There are 14 residues in the CDR3. The CDR3 nucleotides are TGCGCCAGCAGCGCCGGGACTTCTGGAAACACCATATATTTT. Translating gives CASSAGTSGNTIYF. Full variable domain (missing parts from reference TRBV5-1 and TRBJ1-3): KAGVTQTPRYLIKTRGQQVTLSCSPISGHRSVSWYQQTPGQGLQFLFEYFSETQRNKGNFPGRFSGRQFSNSRSEMNVSTLELGDSALYLCASSAGTSGNTIYFGEGSWLTVV.

The chain combines TRBV6-6 with TRBJ1-5; D might be TRBD1 (6 bases). Germline values: CDR1 MNHNY, CDR2 SVGAGI (reference sequence). The CDR3 loop spans 14 amino acids. Trimming left V 6 bases short and J 1 base short, with 10 bases between. CDR3: CASSKDSSNQPQHF. Here the CDR3 DNA reads TGTGCCAGCAGCAAGGACAGCAGCAATCAGCCCCAGCATTTT.

This rearrangement joins TRBV11-2 to TRBJ1-1, with D perhaps TRBD1 (5 bases). The CDR3 has 15 amino acids. V lost 1 base and J lost 1, with 10 bases in between. The germline V gene has CDR1 SGHAT and CDR2 FQNNGV. DNA of the CDR3: TGTGCCAGCAGCTTAGCAAGACAGAGGAACACTGAAGCTTTCTTT. Protein product: CASSLARQRNTEAFF.

In its sample, this clonotype was seen many times. The CDR3 region has the DNA TGCAGTGCTGGCCGGGGTTTGGGACATTCACCCCTCCACTTT. Translated: CSAGRGLGHSPLHF. This sequence joins TRBV20-1 and TRBJ1-6; TRBD1 is a possible D gene (5 bases). Per germline, CDR1 DFQATT and CDR2 SNEGSKA (reference sequence). This CDR3 spans 14 amino acids. Trimming stripped 5 bases from V and 8 bases from J, with 16 bases between.

This clonotype was seen more than once but under ten times. The chain links TRBV18 to TRBJ1-5; tentatively, D is TRBD1 (5 bases). Germline V gene data show CDR1 as KGHSH and CDR2 as LQKENI. Between the trimmed V and J ends, which lost 3 bases and 7 bases, there was a span of 19 bases. This CDR3 is built from 16 residues. The CDR3 sequence is CASSPQGYPSGQPQHF. The CDR3, as DNA: TGTGCCAGCTCACCCCAGGGCTACCCTTCCGGGCAGCCCCAGCATTTT.

This clonotype was seen ten or more times. The chain couples TRBV7-3 to TRBJ1-1; the match to TRBD1 covers 7 bases. The CDR3 consists of 13 residues. Looked up from germline, CDR1 is SGHTA and CDR2 is FQGTGA. With V trimmed by 2 bases and J by 7 bases, 4 bases remained unmatched. The CDR3, as DNA: TGTGCCAGCAGCTTACAGGGGGGGAATGAAGCTTTCTTT. Its translation: CASSLQGGNEAFF.

This clonotype was detected a few times. This chain links TRBV7-2 with TRBJ2-7; D not certain. This CDR3 has 15 amino acids. Germline lookup yields CDR1 SGHTA and CDR2 FQGNSA. The V end lost 4 bases, the J end lost 2 bases, and 15 bases lay between the germline ends. The chain's CDR3 is CASSSGSLETYEQYF. CDR3 nucleotide sequence: TGTGCCAGCAGCTCCGGGTCTCTAGAAACCTACGAGCAGTACTTC.

The genes are TRBV6-1 and TRBJ1-2; 12 nucleotides align to TRBD1. The germline V gene has CDR1 MNHNS and CDR2 SASEGT. J was trimmed by 6 bases and V by 7 bases; bases with no gene match: 6. This CDR3 is built from 14 residues. The CDR3 reads CASTLGQGANGYTF. The CDR3 DNA is TGTGCCAGCACCCTGGGACAGGGGGCAAATGGCTACACCTTC.

This clonotype was recorded many times. The chain uses TRBV12-3 or TRBV12-4 and TRBJ1-2; D perhaps matches TRBD1 (6 bases). With 4 bases removed from V and 8 bases from J, the gap between germline ends came to 14 bases. The CDR3 runs to 13 residues. As DNA, the CDR3 is TGTGCCAGCAGTTCGGGACTCACAGGGGGCTACACCTTC. Translated, it gives CASSSGLTGGYTF.

There are many counts of this clonotype. This chain joins TRBV5-1 and TRBJ1-6, with 8 bases identical to TRBD1. Germline V gene lookup returns CDR1 SGHRS and CDR2 YFSETQ. This CDR3 comprises 17 residues. Losses at the gene ends were 1 base for V and 7 bases for J; bases not matched to a gene: 10. The CDR3 region has the DNA TGCGCCAGCAGCTTGCGATCCCGGACAGGGCTGAATTCACCCCTCCACTTT. Translating gives CASSLRSRTGLNSPLHF.

This clonotype showed up many times. The rearrangement joins TRBV7-6 to TRBJ2-3; TRBD1 agrees at 7 bases. This CDR3 comprises 15 residues. V lost 2 bases to trimming and J lost 2 bases; unmatched junction nucleotides: 4. Germline assignment: CDR1 SGHVS and CDR2 FNYEAQ. The CDR3 DNA follows: TGTGCCAGCAGCTTAAGGACAGGTCTCACAGATACGCAGTATTTT. It codes for CASSLRTGLTDTQYF.

This clonotype came up many times. The chain combines TRBV20-1 with TRBJ1-2; D remains unclear. The V end lost 1 base, the J end lost 6 bases, and 18 bases lay between the germline ends. CDR1 and CDR2 from the germline V gene are DFQATT and SNEGSKA (reference sequence). This CDR3 has 15 residues. DNA of the CDR3: TGCAGTGCTAGAGGAATGGAGGAGGTGGGCCATGGCTACACCTTC. Its translation: CSARGMEEVGHGYTF.

This clonotype was counted only a few times. The chain joins TRBV7-2 to TRBJ1-1, with 7 bases lining up with TRBD1. V trimming: 0 bases; J trimming: 7 bases; junction bases outside the gene matches: 8. CDR3 length equals 15 residues. Germline loops: CDR1 SGHTA, CDR2 FQGNSA. The CDR3 sequence is CASSLAGRGLSEAFF. Here the CDR3 DNA reads TGTGCCAGCAGCTTAGCCGGGAGGGGGCTAAGTGAAGCTTTCTTT.